This TCR beta chain was recorded in a study of Graves' ophthalmopathy and Graves' hyperthyroidism. Stable hyperthyroid donors showed no ophthalmopathy during 18 months follow-up. Ages of hyperthyroidism patients ran from 18 to 65, and their diagnoses were new, under 2 months' duration. Researchers turned away patients with other autoimmune diseases, uncontrolled infections, pregnancy or lactation. Amplifying from RNA transcripts, the study obtained TCR beta CDR3 regions. The first round was an RT-PCR with HTBI primers, and the second round was a multiplex PCR. One entry per CDR3 protein, called by TCRdb with MiXCR from the multiplex PCR reads. In the table there are more than 300,000 distinct CDR3 sequences, approximately 18% of which are singletons. The sample holds many counts of this clonotype. There are 11 residues in the CDR3. CDR1 and CDR2 (germline): MNHEY, SVGAGI. V lost 4 bases and J 7 bases, leaving 4 bases between the germline ends.

The sequenced material came from peripheral blood. This clonotype originated in an adult woman with stable Graves' hyperthyroidism. The V gene is TRBV6-5, the J gene TRBJ2-2; D is unresolved. CDR3 coding DNA: TGTGCCAGCAGTTGGAACGGGGAGCTGTTTTTT. This encodes CASSWNGELFF.